Given below is one TCR beta chain in context. This specimen comes from a study of radiotherapy plus CTLA-4 blockade in lung cancer. Sequencing used immunoSEQ multiplex PCR; TCRdb keeps in-frame clones, though not all of them. The sample comprises 40,000 to 45,000 clones, about 67% of which are singletons, and roughly 25% rests with the top ten. The CDR3 has 15 residues. After removal of 3 bases from V and 6 bases from J, the junction contained 8 bases not matched to a gene. Germline V CDR1 and CDR2: LNHDA, SQIVND (reference sequence). The V gene is TRBV19, the J gene TRBJ2-1, with 7 bases aligning to TRBD1. The TCR was taken from a human donor with non-small cell lung cancer who had a partial response to radiotherapy plus ipilimumab. Here the sequenced sample was peripheral blood, taken from a patient treated with radiotherapy plus ipilimumab. Written as DNA, the CDR3 is TGTGCCAGTAGTATGTTGTCAGGGGGTGGCAATGAGCAGTTCTTC. Its translation: CASSMLSGGGNEQFF. Filled out from reference TRBV19 and TRBJ2-1, the complete variable domain reads DGGITQSPKYLFRKEGQNVTLSCEQNLNHDAMYWYRQDPGQGLRLIYYSQIVNDFQKGDIAEGYSVSREKKESFPLTVTSAQKNPTAFYLCASSMLSGGGNEQFFGPGTRLTVL.